This T cell receptor beta chain derives from a study of T cell repertoires in cytomegalovirus infection. Using its own MiXCR run on the reads, TCRdb lists one record per CDR3 protein. There are approximately 700,000 distinct CDR3 sequences in the sample; 35% occur only once, and about 2.8% lies in the top ten. CDR1 and CDR2 (germline): SNHLY, FYNNEI. CDR3 length equals 15 residues. V was clipped by 5 bases and J by 1 base; unmatched bases: 4. The origin of this receptor is a human donor in good health (CMV status not recorded). Some clones in this sample may be carry-over from other donors' samples. Sequencing used PBMCs. The V and J genes are TRBV2 and TRBJ2-5, with 10 nucleotides matching TRBD2. The CDR3 DNA reads TGTGCCAGCAGTATTAGCGGGGGGCCCCAAGAGACCCAGTACTTC. Its protein is CASSISGGPQETQYF.